This T cell receptor beta chain was documented in a study of blood T cell repertoires in COVID-19. On the study more broadly: Specimens from acute and convalescent COVID-19 originated in the United States, Italy and Spain. From T cells, B-cell-depleted T cells, or PBMCs came the material, which was cDNA or gDNA.

Study processing details: Reference gene primer amplification gave nucleated cell count estimates. Sequencing used immunoSEQ multiplex PCR; TCRdb keeps in-frame clones, though not all of them. The DNA was the basis for D and trimming; V, J and clone size are from that table. The table shows 55,000 to 75,000 clones, with roughly 70% occurring only once. The CDR3 has 15 residues. Germline CDR1 reads SGHNT; CDR2 reads YENEEA. V was pared by 1 base and J by 5 bases, with 11 bases between. Sequencing used peripheral blood. The receptor's source is a man aged 60 to 69 with acute or convalescent COVID-19. V usage is TRBV11-3 and J usage is TRBJ2-2, with D maybe TRBD1 (5 bases). As DNA, the CDR3 is TGTGCCAGCAGCTTAGCTACAGGTGGTACCGGGGAGCTGTTTTTT. Protein: CASSLATGGTGELFF.